These T cell receptor beta chains were read from a single sample in a study of T cells in Graves' hyperthyroidism and ophthalmopathy. TCRdb recomputed calls from the multiplex PCR reads with MiXCR, one row per CDR3 protein. The sample shows over 450,000 distinct CDR3 sequences, under 20% of them seen only once. Sequenced: blood. The receptors were sampled from a woman aged 18 to 35 with Graves' ophthalmopathy. Each CDR3 is given with its conserved first and last residue. D genes are given only for firm matches. Clone sizes are given selectively: once, few, many, or a class where the clone is expanded.

v_call: TRBV20-1
j_call: TRBJ2-5
cdr3_length: 13
d_call: .
clone_size: .
cdr3_aa: CSARGRNQETQYF
cdr3_nt: TGCAGTGCTAGAGGGCGGAATCAAGAGACCCAGTACTTC

v_call: TRBV5-8
j_call: TRBJ2-2
cdr3_length: 15
d_call: .
clone_size: .
cdr3_aa: CASNHPQGGGGELFF
cdr3_nt: TGTGCCAGCAACCATCCCCAGGGGGGCGGCGGGGAGCTGTTTTTT

v_call: TRBV28
j_call: TRBJ2-7
cdr3_length: 13
d_call: TRBD2
clone_size: many
cdr3_aa: CAGAGGQSYEQYF
cdr3_nt: TGTGCCGGCGCGGGGGGGCAGTCCTACGAGCAGTACTTC

v_call: TRBV2
j_call: TRBJ1-5
cdr3_length: 18
d_call: .
clone_size: many
cdr3_aa: CASSEAAARAPSNQPQHF
cdr3_nt: .

v_call: TRBV5-4
j_call: TRBJ2-5
cdr3_length: 16
d_call: TRBD2
clone_size: .
cdr3_aa: CASSTRTSGRSETQYF
cdr3_nt: TGTGCCAGCAGCACGCGGACTAGCGGGAGATCAGAGACCCAGTACTTC

v_call: TRBV7-3
j_call: TRBJ2-1
cdr3_length: 15
d_call: TRBD2
clone_size: .
cdr3_aa: CASSQTSGNTGEQFF
cdr3_nt: TGTGCCAGCAGCCAAACTAGCGGGAATACCGGAGAGCAGTTCTTC

v_call: TRBV28
j_call: TRBJ2-7
cdr3_length: 16
d_call: .
clone_size: few
cdr3_aa: CASSLWGAGPSYEQYF
cdr3_nt: TGTGCCAGCAGTTTATGGGGGGCGGGTCCTTCGTACGAGCAGTACTTC

v_call: TRBV7-2
j_call: TRBJ2-2
cdr3_length: 15
d_call: TRBD2
clone_size: .
cdr3_aa: CASSLDSREAGELFF
cdr3_nt: TGTGCCAGCAGCTTAGACAGTCGGGAGGCCGGGGAGCTGTTTTTT

v_call: TRBV30
j_call: TRBJ1-5
cdr3_length: 13
d_call: .
clone_size: .
cdr3_aa: CASGKNSNQPQHF
cdr3_nt: TGTGCCTCTGGCAAAAATAGCAATCAGCCCCAGCATTTT

v_call: TRBV5-1
j_call: TRBJ2-3
cdr3_length: 15
d_call: TRBD2
clone_size: many
cdr3_aa: CATATSGRISDTQYF
cdr3_nt: TGCGCCACCGCAACTAGCGGGAGAATCTCAGATACGCAGTATTTT

v_call: TRBV7-2
j_call: TRBJ2-3
cdr3_length: 13
d_call: .
clone_size: many
cdr3_aa: CASRGTSTDTQYF
cdr3_nt: TGTGCCAGCAGAGGGACTAGCACAGATACGCAGTATTTT

v_call: TRBV19
j_call: TRBJ2-1
cdr3_length: 14
d_call: .
clone_size: .
cdr3_aa: CASSIVRGNNEQFF
cdr3_nt: TGTGCCAGTAGTATAGTCCGGGGCAACAATGAGCAGTTCTTC

v_call: TRBV7-9
j_call: TRBJ2-1
cdr3_length: 14
d_call: TRBD2
clone_size: many
cdr3_aa: CASSTGGSLNEQFF
cdr3_nt: TGTGCCAGCAGCACGGGAGGATCTTTGAATGAGCAGTTCTTC

v_call: TRBV5-1
j_call: TRBJ1-1
cdr3_length: 14
d_call: .
clone_size: .
cdr3_aa: CASSPLAQNTEAFF
cdr3_nt: TGCGCCAGCAGCCCCCTAGCCCAGAACACTGAAGCTTTCTTT

v_call: TRBV30
j_call: TRBJ2-1
cdr3_length: 11
d_call: .
clone_size: many
cdr3_aa: CAWSQGNEQFF
cdr3_nt: TGTGCCTGGAGTCAAGGGAATGAGCAGTTCTTC

v_call: TRBV7-9
j_call: TRBJ2-5
cdr3_length: 15
d_call: .
clone_size: few
cdr3_aa: CASSSTGGARKTQYF
cdr3_nt: TGTGCCAGCAGCTCGACCGGGGGCGCCAGGAAGACCCAGTACTTC

v_call: TRBV20-1
j_call: TRBJ2-7
cdr3_length: 18
d_call: TRBD2
clone_size: many
cdr3_aa: CSAGLGLAGGRLTYEQYF
cdr3_nt: TGCAGTGCTGGACTGGGACTAGCGGGAGGGCGGCTTACCTACGAGCAGTACTTC

v_call: TRBV7-2
j_call: TRBJ1-6
cdr3_length: 15
d_call: TRBD1
clone_size: .
cdr3_aa: CASSPQTGANSPLHF
cdr3_nt: TGTGCCAGCAGCCCCCAGACAGGGGCAAATTCACCCCTCCACTTT

v_call: TRBV7-9
j_call: TRBJ2-3
cdr3_length: 14
d_call: .
clone_size: .
cdr3_aa: CASSPLLGTDTQYF
cdr3_nt: TGTGCCAGCAGCCCACTCCTGGGGACAGATACGCAGTATTTT

v_call: TRBV4-1
j_call: TRBJ2-7
cdr3_length: 16
d_call: TRBD1
clone_size: few
cdr3_aa: CASSQGGRDREYEQYF
cdr3_nt: TGCGCCAGCAGCCAAGGTGGGAGGGACAGGGAATACGAGCAGTACTTC

v_call: TRBV6-2/TRBV6-3
j_call: TRBJ1-2
cdr3_length: 18
d_call: TRBD1
clone_size: .
cdr3_aa: CASSSPGTGGRNSYGYTF
cdr3_nt: TGTGCCAGCAGTTCCCCGGGGACAGGGGGCCGGAATAGCTATGGCTACACCTTC

v_call: TRBV5-1
j_call: TRBJ1-2
cdr3_length: 13
d_call: .
clone_size: many
cdr3_aa: CASSAGPNYGYTF
cdr3_nt: TGCGCCAGCAGCGCCGGCCCTAACTATGGCTACACCTTC

v_call: TRBV27
j_call: TRBJ1-5
cdr3_length: 15
d_call: TRBD1
clone_size: .
cdr3_aa: CATDHPDRGRQPQHF
cdr3_nt: TGTGCCACCGACCACCCGGACAGGGGGCGACAGCCCCAGCATTTT

v_call: TRBV28
j_call: TRBJ2-3
cdr3_length: 18
d_call: TRBD1
clone_size: once
cdr3_aa: CASSLSIGGTVTTDTQYF
cdr3_nt: TGTGCCAGCAGTTTGAGTATAGGTGGGACAGTTACCACAGATACGCAGTATTTT

v_call: TRBV11-2
j_call: TRBJ2-7
cdr3_length: 12
d_call: .
clone_size: many
cdr3_aa: CASSLVLYEQYF
cdr3_nt: TGTGCCAGCAGCTTAGTCCTCTACGAGCAGTACTTC

v_call: TRBV5-8
j_call: TRBJ2-2
cdr3_length: 20
d_call: .
clone_size: .
cdr3_aa: CASSLEGRTEPQANTGELFF
cdr3_nt: TGTGCCAGCAGCTTGGAAGGGAGGACGGAGCCTCAAGCGAACACCGGGGAGCTGTTTTTT

v_call: TRBV6-2/TRBV6-3
j_call: TRBJ2-7
cdr3_length: 16
d_call: TRBD1
clone_size: .
cdr3_aa: CASSETSGQLQYEQYF
cdr3_nt: TGTGCCAGCAGCGAAACTTCGGGACAGCTCCAGTACGAGCAGTACTTC

v_call: TRBV27
j_call: TRBJ2-7
cdr3_length: 16
d_call: .
clone_size: many
cdr3_aa: CASRENEGRSYYEQYF
cdr3_nt: TGTGCCAGCAGAGAAAACGAGGGGCGCTCGTACTACGAGCAGTACTTC

v_call: TRBV7-2
j_call: TRBJ1-4
cdr3_length: 15
d_call: .
clone_size: .
cdr3_aa: CASSLEGGTNEKLFF
cdr3_nt: TGTGCCAGCAGCTTAGAAGGGGGGACTAATGAAAAACTGTTTTTT

v_call: TRBV7-3
j_call: TRBJ2-6
cdr3_length: 16
d_call: .
clone_size: .
cdr3_aa: CASSLRGTPGANVLTF
cdr3_nt: TGTGCCAGCAGCTTACGGGGCACGCCTGGGGCCAACGTCCTGACTTTC

v_call: TRBV6-1
j_call: TRBJ1-2
cdr3_length: 16
d_call: TRBD1
clone_size: few
cdr3_aa: CASSEAPGQGGYGYTF
cdr3_nt: TGTGCCAGCAGTGAAGCGCCGGGGCAGGGGGGCTATGGCTACACCTTC

v_call: TRBV5-1
j_call: TRBJ2-1
cdr3_length: 13
d_call: .
clone_size: .
cdr3_aa: CASSPASGNEQFF
cdr3_nt: TGCGCCAGCAGCCCGGCAAGCGGGAATGAGCAGTTCTTC

v_call: TRBV7-3
j_call: TRBJ1-2
cdr3_length: 15
d_call: .
clone_size: .
cdr3_aa: CASSSLGQSNYGYTF
cdr3_nt: TGTGCCAGCAGCTCCCTGGGGCAATCTAACTATGGCTACACCTTC

v_call: TRBV18
j_call: TRBJ1-5
cdr3_length: 16
d_call: .
clone_size: many
cdr3_aa: CASSPTEAGLNQPQHF
cdr3_nt: TGTGCCAGCTCACCCACCGAGGCAGGACTCAATCAGCCCCAGCATTTT

v_call: TRBV19
j_call: TRBJ2-7
cdr3_length: 16
d_call: .
clone_size: few
cdr3_aa: CASSMDGMVGSYEQYF
cdr3_nt: TGTGCCAGTAGTATGGACGGGATGGTCGGCTCCTACGAGCAGTACTTC

v_call: TRBV3-1
j_call: TRBJ2-1
cdr3_length: 18
d_call: .
clone_size: few
cdr3_aa: CASSQVFGQLGSYNEQFF
cdr3_nt: TGTGCCAGCAGCCAAGTGTTTGGACAGTTGGGCTCCTACAATGAGCAGTTCTTC

v_call: TRBV6-1
j_call: TRBJ2-1
cdr3_length: 16
d_call: TRBD2
clone_size: many
cdr3_aa: CASSESSGGGGDEQFF
cdr3_nt: TGTGCCAGCAGTGAATCGAGCGGGGGGGGCGGGGATGAGCAGTTCTTC

v_call: TRBV9
j_call: TRBJ1-5
cdr3_length: 13
d_call: .
clone_size: .
cdr3_aa: CASGPGSNQPQHF
cdr3_nt: TGTGCCAGCGGGCCCGGCTCCAATCAGCCCCAGCATTTT

v_call: TRBV29-1
j_call: TRBJ1-1
cdr3_length: 13
d_call: .
clone_size: .
cdr3_aa: CSVDRGTNTEAFF
cdr3_nt: TGCAGCGTTGATCGGGGTACGAACACTGAAGCTTTCTTT

v_call: TRBV6-1
j_call: TRBJ2-3
cdr3_length: 15
d_call: .
clone_size: .
cdr3_aa: CASSEGGGGTDTQYF
cdr3_nt: TGTGCCAGCAGTGAAGGTGGGGGCGGCACAGATACGCAGTATTTT

v_call: TRBV6-2/TRBV6-3
j_call: TRBJ2-4
cdr3_length: 17
d_call: .
clone_size: few
cdr3_aa: CASRPPAGAEAKNIQYF
cdr3_nt: TGTGCCAGCAGGCCCCCGGCGGGGGCGGAGGCCAAAAACATTCAGTACTTC